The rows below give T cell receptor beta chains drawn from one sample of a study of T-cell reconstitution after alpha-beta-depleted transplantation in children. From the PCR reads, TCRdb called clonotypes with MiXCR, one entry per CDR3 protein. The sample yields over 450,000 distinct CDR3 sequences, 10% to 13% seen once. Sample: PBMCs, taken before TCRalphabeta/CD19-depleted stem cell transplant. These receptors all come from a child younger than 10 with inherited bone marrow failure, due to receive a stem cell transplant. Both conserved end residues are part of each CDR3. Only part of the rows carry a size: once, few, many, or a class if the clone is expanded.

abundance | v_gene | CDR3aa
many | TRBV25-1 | CASSEGSLDEDEQYF
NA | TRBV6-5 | CASSYSSGQETQYF
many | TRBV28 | CASSFRGMYNSPLHF
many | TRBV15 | CATSLAGGNEQFF
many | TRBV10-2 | CASSESRAMAGELFF
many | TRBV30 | CAWSVRLEPETQYF
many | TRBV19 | CASSIWGQGTEAFF
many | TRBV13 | CASSYPSGNTIYF
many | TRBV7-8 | CASSLALAGGLSSYNEQFF
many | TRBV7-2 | CASSPGAGYEQYF
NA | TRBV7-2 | CASSFPPGTSGSVEQYF
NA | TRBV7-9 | CASSPVGTNSPLHF
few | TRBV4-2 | CASSQGLAGMRAETQYF
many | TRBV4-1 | CASSRGLAGGRNEQFF
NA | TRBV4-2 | CAMSPGVVYEQYF
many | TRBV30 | CAWSPTGGPTFYEQYF
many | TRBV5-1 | CASSSDRGNTEAFF
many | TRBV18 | CASSPGRRDQPQHF
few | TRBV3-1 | CASSQRTSGGNEQFF
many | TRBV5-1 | CASSLGGVGGYQPQHF
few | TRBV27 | CASSPTANEQYF
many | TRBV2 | CASSGSSYNEQFF
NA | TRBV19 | CASTQGRGNNQPQHF
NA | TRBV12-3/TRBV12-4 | CASSLGTEPQHF
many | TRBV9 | CASSVGLAGGASYEQYF
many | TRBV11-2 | CASSRGAGISTDTQYF
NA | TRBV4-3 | CASSRVAGTYNEQFF
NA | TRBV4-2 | CASIPGANNEKLFF
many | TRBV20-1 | CSARETYDNEQFF
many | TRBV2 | CASKILAGGADNEQFF
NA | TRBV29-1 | CSAQRDRDTEAFF
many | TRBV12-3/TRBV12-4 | CASSLNPKGTQYF
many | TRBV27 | CASSLGGTTRTVFYGYTF
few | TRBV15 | CATSEYTGTGGTGELFF
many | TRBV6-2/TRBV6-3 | CASSYSGLAAYNEQFF
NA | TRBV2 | CASRGGYYGYTF
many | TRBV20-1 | CSATGTGGLYEQYF
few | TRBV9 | CASSAGTSGNPYEQYF
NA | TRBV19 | CATFAIRPQHF
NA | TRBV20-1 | CSASTDFNQPQHF
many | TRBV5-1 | CASSLSSYSTDTQYF
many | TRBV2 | CASSEFRIQETQYF
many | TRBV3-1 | CASSPRTGGEDTQYF
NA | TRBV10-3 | CAISGLQGRASTDTQYF
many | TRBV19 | CASSIIFRGAPAQETQYF
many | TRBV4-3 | CASSQDSLAGDQETQYF
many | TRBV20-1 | CSARDDGDSYEQYF
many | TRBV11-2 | CASSLGDGGRDTGELFF
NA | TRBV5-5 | CASSPTPPSAGQFF
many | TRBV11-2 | CATTPYYYEQYF
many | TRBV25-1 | CASSDRGRSGANVLTF
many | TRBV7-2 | CASSLAHRQTQYF
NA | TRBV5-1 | CASSLRALGTTDTQYF
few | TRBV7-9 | CASSFGRGINTEAFF